The 18 T cell receptor beta chains below all came from one sample that was sequenced in a study of cytotoxic CD8 clonotypes in ibrutinib-treated CLL. Libraries were prepared by immunoSEQ multiplex PCR; TCRdb keeps only in-frame clonotypes and omits some of them. Of tens of thousands of clones listed, roughly 50% are singletons. The input for sequencing was PBMCs, taken after 24 months of ibrutinib treatment. These receptors originate from a human donor with chronic lymphocytic leukemia.

The sample holds many counts of this clone. The chain is built from TRBV18 and TRBJ2-3; 9 bases align to TRBD1. V lost 3 bases to trimming and J lost 0 bases; unmatched junction nucleotides: 13. This CDR3 region has 19 residues. Germline V gene data show CDR1 as KGHSH and CDR2 as LQKENI. The CDR3 region has the DNA TGTGCCAGCTCACCCCGGGACAGGGCTGTAGCGGTCAGCACAGATACGCAGTATTTT. Translated, it gives CASSPRDRAVAVSTDTQYF.

The CDR3, as DNA: TGCAGTGCCCTTAGTGGGGAGACCCAGTACTTC. This sequence encodes CSALSGETQYF. V and J are TRBV20-1 and TRBJ2-5; unclear D gene. Trimming took 6 bases from V and 5 from J, leaving 10 bases between them. The CDR3 loop spans 11 amino acids. Germline V gene lookup returns CDR1 DFQATT and CDR2 SNEGSKA (reference sequence).

This sequence joins TRBV5-1 and TRBJ2-7, with TRBD1 identical over 7 bases. The V segment lost 1 base and the J segment 6 bases; nucleotides outside the gene matches: 4. This CDR3 is 13 amino acids long. The germline V gene has CDR1 SGHRS and CDR2 YFSETQ. In DNA, the CDR3 is TGCGCCAGCAGCTTGACAGGGGAAGGCGAGCAGTACGTC. It encodes CASSLTGEGEQYV.

This clone was seen many times. V gene TRBV9 combines with J gene TRBJ1-6; TRBD1 aligns across 8 bases. The junction had 4 bases not matched to a gene; V was cut back by 5 bases and J by 6 bases. Germline V gives CDR1 SGDLS, CDR2 YYNGEE. The CDR3 length is 14 residues. The CDR3 nucleotides read TGTGCCAGCAGTCGGGGACAGGTTAATTCACCCCTCCACTTT. Encoded protein: CASSRGQVNSPLHF.

The chain employs TRBV5-4 and TRBJ1-1, with D unresolved. Germline CDR1 and CDR2: SGHNT and YYREEE (reference sequence). V shed 0 bases and J shed 10 bases, with 13 bases lying between them. The CDR3 totals 13 residues. The CDR3 is CASSLAVSSSAFF. The CDR3 DNA reads as TGTGCCAGCAGCTTGGCCGTTTCATCGTCAGCTTTCTTT.

V and J are TRBV6-1 and TRBJ2-2, with 8 bases that match TRBD2. J gave up 5 bases and V 7 bases, and 9 bases lay outside the gene matches. Germline V gene data show CDR1 as MNHNS and CDR2 as SASEGT. The CDR3 covers 15 residues. The chain's CDR3 is CASTGGGYPTGELFF. The DNA for the CDR3 is TGTGCCAGCACTGGCGGGGGGTACCCTACCGGGGAGCTGTTTTTT.

V usage is TRBV29-1 and J usage is TRBJ2-7; D unresolved. CDR1 SQVTM and CDR2 ANQGSEA come from the germline V gene. The CDR3 runs to 11 residues. CDR3 protein: CSGPFSHEQYV. The CDR3 DNA sequence: TGCAGTGGACCTTTCTCCCACGAGCAGTACGTC.

The chain couples TRBV5-1 to TRBJ1-2; D is unresolved. Germline V gene sequence: CDR1 SGHRS, CDR2 YFSETQ. CDR3 length: 13 amino acids. V was cut by 4 bases and J by 1 base, with 8 bases left in between. The CDR3 DNA reads as TGCGCCAGCAGCGTTTCACGTAACTATGGCTACACCTTC. Protein product: CASSVSRNYGYTF.

The chain uses TRBV6-4 and TRBJ1-2; a weak D match, TRBD1 (6 bases). CDR3 size: 13 residues. Trimming removed 6 bases from V and 7 bases from J, with 15 bases in between. The V gene's germline CDR1 is MRHNA and CDR2 SNTAGT. The CDR3 sequence: CASSRRGAGGYTF. CDR3 sequence (DNA): TGTGCCAGCAGCCGCCGGGGGGCGGGTGGCTACACCTTC.

The rearrangement links TRBV5-6 to TRBJ2-3, with D unclear. The CDR3 runs 11 residues. V lost 3 bases, J lost 3 bases, and 2 bases lay in between. Germline CDR1 and CDR2: SGHDT and YYEEEE. The CDR3 coding sequence is TGTGCCAGCAGCTCGACAGATACGCAGTATTTT. It codes for CASSSTDTQYF.

This clone was seen a few times. The gene calls are TRBV7-8 and TRBJ2-7; D may match TRBD1 or TRBD2 (5 bases each). V was trimmed by 3 bases and J by 0 bases, leaving 12 bases between them. Germline V lookup: CDR1 SGHVS, CDR2 FQNEAQ. The CDR3 consists of 15 residues. The CDR3 sequence: CASSFGTVSSYEQYF. In DNA form, the CDR3 reads TGTGCCAGCAGCTTCGGGACGGTTAGCTCCTACGAGCAGTACTTC.

This chain links TRBV4-2 with TRBJ2-3, with a tentative D call TRBD2 (6 bases). Deletions cut 4 bases from V and 3 bases from J, with 23 bases between. The germline CDR1 and CDR2 sequences are LGHNA and YNFKEQ. The CDR3 is made up of 18 amino acids. The DNA for the CDR3 is TGTGCCAGCAGCCCAGGATCCCTCGGCGGGGTGGGGACAGATACGCAGTATTTT. Protein: CASSPGSLGGVGTDTQYF.

The J gene is TRBJ2-7, the V gene TRBV19; 9 bases agree with TRBD1. This CDR3 has 21 residues. Germline trimming cut 2 bases from V and 0 bases from J; bases unmatched to any gene: 20. CDR1 LNHDA and CDR2 SQIVND come from the germline V gene (reference sequence). Written as DNA, the CDR3 is TGTGCCAGTAGTATAAGGGCCGTTTGGGACAGGGTTTCCCGAAGCTCCTACGAGCAGTACTTC. This translates into CASSIRAVWDRVSRSSYEQYF.

This clone was seen only a few times. This sequence joins TRBV7-2 and TRBJ1-6; the D is unclear. The CDR3 is made up of 17 amino acids. Germline V lookup: CDR1 SGHTA, CDR2 FQGNSA. V lost 9 bases and J 0 bases, leaving 18 bases between the germline ends. The CDR3 nucleotides read TGTGCCAGTACTGGGGAAGGCTGGGGCTCCTATAATTCACCCCTCCACTTT. It encodes CASTGEGWGSYNSPLHF.

This chain links TRBV10-2 with TRBJ2-3; D is ambiguous. The CDR3 extends over 14 amino acids. Trimming removed 3 bases from V and 1 base from J, with 8 bases in between. Germline CDR1 is WSHSY and CDR2 is SAAADI. CDR3 sequence: CASSDDGGTDTQYF. The DNA of the CDR3 is TGCGCCAGCAGTGATGATGGGGGCACAGATACGCAGTATTTT.

V is TRBV28 and J is TRBJ2-5, with TRBD1 as a possible D gene (5 bases). The CDR3 is 14 amino acids. Germline loops: CDR1 MDHEN, CDR2 SYDVKM. V dropped 5 bases and J dropped 2 bases, with 12 bases sitting between them. The CDR3 protein is CASSANRGQETQYF. In DNA form, the CDR3 reads TGTGCCAGCAGTGCCAATAGGGGACAAGAGACCCAGTACTTC.

This chain connects TRBV4-1 to TRBJ1-2; perhaps TRBD1 as D (5 bases). The germline CDR1 and CDR2 sequences are MGHRA and YSYEKL. V lost 0 bases to trimming and J lost 6 bases, with 14 bases between them. This CDR3 has 15 residues. The CDR3 is CASSQDAGVHDGYTF. In DNA form, the CDR3 reads TGCGCCAGCAGCCAAGATGCGGGGGTTCACGATGGCTACACCTTC.

The chain combines TRBV4-1 with TRBJ1-6; no reliable D call. The germline V gene has CDR1 MGHRA and CDR2 YSYEKL. This CDR3 has 17 residues. The V end lost 1 base, the J end lost 7 bases, and 17 bases lay between the germline ends. CDR3 DNA: TGCGCCAGCAGCCAAGCTCGAGGAACTCTATACAATTCACCCCTCCACTTT. Amino acid sequence: CASSQARGTLYNSPLHF.